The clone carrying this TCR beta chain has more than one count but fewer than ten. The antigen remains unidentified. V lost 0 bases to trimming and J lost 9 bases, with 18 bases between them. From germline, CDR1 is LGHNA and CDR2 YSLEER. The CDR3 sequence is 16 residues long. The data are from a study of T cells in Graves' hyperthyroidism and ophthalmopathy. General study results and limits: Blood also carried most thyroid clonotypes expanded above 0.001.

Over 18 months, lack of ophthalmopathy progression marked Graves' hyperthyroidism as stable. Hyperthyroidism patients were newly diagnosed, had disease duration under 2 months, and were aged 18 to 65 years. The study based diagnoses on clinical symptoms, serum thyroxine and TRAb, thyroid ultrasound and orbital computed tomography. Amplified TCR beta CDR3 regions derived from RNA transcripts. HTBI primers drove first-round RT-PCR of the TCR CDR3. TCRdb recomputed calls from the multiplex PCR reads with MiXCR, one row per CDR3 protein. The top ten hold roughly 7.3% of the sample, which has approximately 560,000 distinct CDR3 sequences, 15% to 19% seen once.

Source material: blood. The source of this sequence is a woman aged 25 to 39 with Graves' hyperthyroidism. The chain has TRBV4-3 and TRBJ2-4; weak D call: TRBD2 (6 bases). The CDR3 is CASSQDGGFQKSIQYF. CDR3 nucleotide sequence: TGCGCCAGCAGCCAAGATGGGGGGTTCCAAAAATCCATTCAGTACTTC.